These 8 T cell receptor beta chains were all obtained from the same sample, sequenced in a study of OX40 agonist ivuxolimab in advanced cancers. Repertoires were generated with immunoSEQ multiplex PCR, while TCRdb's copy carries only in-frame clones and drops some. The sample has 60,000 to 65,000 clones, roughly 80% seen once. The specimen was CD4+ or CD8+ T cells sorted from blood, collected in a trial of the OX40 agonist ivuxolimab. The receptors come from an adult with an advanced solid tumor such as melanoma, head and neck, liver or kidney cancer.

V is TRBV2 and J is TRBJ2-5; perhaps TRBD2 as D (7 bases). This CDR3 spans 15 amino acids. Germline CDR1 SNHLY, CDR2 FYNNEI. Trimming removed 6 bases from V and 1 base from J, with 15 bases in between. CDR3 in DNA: TGTGCCAGCAGAAGATTGGGGGGGCCCCAAGAGACCCAGTACTTC. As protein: CASRRLGGPQETQYF.

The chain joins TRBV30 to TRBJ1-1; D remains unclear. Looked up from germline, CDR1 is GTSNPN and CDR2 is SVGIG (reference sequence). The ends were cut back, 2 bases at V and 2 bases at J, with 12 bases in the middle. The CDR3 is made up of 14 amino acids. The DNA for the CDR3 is TGTGCCTGGAGTCGAATCGGATCAAACACTGAAGCTTTCTTT. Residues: CAWSRIGSNTEAFF.

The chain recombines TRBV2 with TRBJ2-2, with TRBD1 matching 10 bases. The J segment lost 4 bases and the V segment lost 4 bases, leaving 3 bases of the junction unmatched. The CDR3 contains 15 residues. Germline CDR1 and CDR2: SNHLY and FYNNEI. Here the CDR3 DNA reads TGTGCCAGCAGTGTGGACAGGGGGGGCACCGGGGAGCTGTTTTTT. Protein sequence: CASSVDRGGTGELFF.

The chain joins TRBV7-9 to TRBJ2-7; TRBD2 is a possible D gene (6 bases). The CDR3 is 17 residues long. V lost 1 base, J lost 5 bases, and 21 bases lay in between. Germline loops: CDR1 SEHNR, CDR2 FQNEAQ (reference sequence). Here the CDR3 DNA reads TGTGCCAGCAGCTTAGTTAGGGAGGCCAGGCCCTACGACGAGCAGTACTTC. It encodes CASSLVREARPYDEQYF.

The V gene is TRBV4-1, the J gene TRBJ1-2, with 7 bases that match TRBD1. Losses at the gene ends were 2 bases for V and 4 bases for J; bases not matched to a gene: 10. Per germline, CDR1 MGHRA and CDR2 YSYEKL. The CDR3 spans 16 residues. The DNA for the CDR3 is TGCGCCAGCAGCCAAACCGCGACAGGGATGTCCTATGGCTACACCTTC. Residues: CASSQTATGMSYGYTF.

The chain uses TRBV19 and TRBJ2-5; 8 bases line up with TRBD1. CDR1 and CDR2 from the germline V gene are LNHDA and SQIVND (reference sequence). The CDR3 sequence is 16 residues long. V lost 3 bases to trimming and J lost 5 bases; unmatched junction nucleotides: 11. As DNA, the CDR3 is TGTGCCAGTAGTATTGTCGGACAGGGCCCAGGGGAGACCCAGTACTTC. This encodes CASSIVGQGPGETQYF.

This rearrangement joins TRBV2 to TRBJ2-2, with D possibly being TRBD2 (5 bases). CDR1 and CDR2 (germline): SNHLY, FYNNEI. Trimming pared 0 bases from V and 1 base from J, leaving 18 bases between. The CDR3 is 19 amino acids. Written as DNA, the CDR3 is TGTGCCAGCAGTGAAGCTTTTGGGTTAGGAGGAGAGAACACCGGGGAGCTGTTTTTT. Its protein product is CASSEAFGLGGENTGELFF.

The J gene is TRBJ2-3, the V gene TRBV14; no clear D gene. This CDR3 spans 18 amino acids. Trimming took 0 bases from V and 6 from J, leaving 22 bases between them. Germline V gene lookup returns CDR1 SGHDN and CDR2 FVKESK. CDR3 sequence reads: CASSQEWDLSANGDTQYF. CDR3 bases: TGTGCCAGCAGCCAAGAATGGGATTTAAGCGCAAACGGGGATACGCAGTATTTT.